These T cell receptor beta chains were read from a single sample in a study of blood T cell repertoires in COVID-19. Here immunoSEQ multiplex PCR was the method, and the copy in TCRdb shows in-frame clones only, minus some. The table shows 310,000 or so clones, with around 87% occurring only once. The sequencing sample was made of peripheral blood. The receptors originated from a man aged 50-60 years with active or convalescent COVID-19. Each CDR3 is given with its conserved first and last residue. The D gene is left open where the match is weak. Clone size is not always given. Where it is, it says once, few, many or a class for expanded clones.

CDR3nt: TGTGCCAGCAGCCAAGATTGGGTATCCGGGACTGAAGCTTTCTTT
CDR3aa: CASSQDWVSGTEAFF
abundance: NA
v_gene: TRBV4-2
len: 15
j_gene: TRBJ1-1
d_gene: NA

CDR3nt: TGTGCTAGTGGTTTGTCCCCGGGACAGCCGAGCTCCTACGAGCAGTACTTC
CDR3aa: CASGLSPGQPSSYEQYF
abundance: NA
v_gene: TRBV12-5
len: 17
j_gene: TRBJ2-7
d_gene: TRBD1

CDR3nt: TGTGCCAGCAGCTTGGAAGCCGGGGGAGAGACCCAGTACTTC
CDR3aa: CASSLEAGGETQYF
abundance: NA
v_gene: TRBV5-4
len: 14
j_gene: TRBJ2-5
d_gene: NA

CDR3nt: TGCGCCAGCAGCCAAGAATTTGGTCTAACGAACACCGGGGAGCTGTTTTTT
CDR3aa: CASSQEFGLTNTGELFF
abundance: few
v_gene: TRBV4-3
len: 17
j_gene: TRBJ2-2
d_gene: NA

CDR3nt: TGTGCCAGCAGCTCACCTCCGGGACAGGGGAGTAACACCATATATTTT
CDR3aa: CASSSPPGQGSNTIYF
abundance: NA
v_gene: TRBV9
len: 16
j_gene: TRBJ1-3
d_gene: TRBD1

CDR3nt: TGCGCCAGCAGCTTTGCGGGGACAGCCGGGAGTGGCTACACCTTC
CDR3aa: CASSFAGTAGSGYTF
abundance: NA
v_gene: TRBV5-1
len: 15
j_gene: TRBJ1-2
d_gene: TRBD1

CDR3nt: TGTGCCAGCTCGGGTGGGGACAGGGAGACCCAGTACTTC
CDR3aa: CASSGGDRETQYF
abundance: NA
v_gene: TRBV2
len: 13
j_gene: TRBJ2-5
d_gene: TRBD1

CDR3nt: TGTGCCAGTAGTTACCGGGACTCTCCTTCCAATGAGCAGTTCTTC
CDR3aa: CASSYRDSPSNEQFF
abundance: NA
v_gene: TRBV19
len: 15
j_gene: TRBJ2-1
d_gene: NA

CDR3nt: TGTGCCACCAACGCGGGGTTTCAGCCCCAGCATTTT
CDR3aa: CATNAGFQPQHF
abundance: NA
v_gene: TRBV19
len: 12
j_gene: TRBJ1-5
d_gene: NA

CDR3nt: TGCGCCAGCAGCCAAGAAGGCGGACAGTACTACGAGCAGTACTTC
CDR3aa: CASSQEGGQYYEQYF
abundance: NA
v_gene: TRBV4-3
len: 15
j_gene: TRBJ2-7
d_gene: NA

CDR3nt: TGTGCCAGCAGCTTGGTGGCAGGGGGCTCTGGAAACACCATATATTTT
CDR3aa: CASSLVAGGSGNTIYF
abundance: NA
v_gene: TRBV5-8
len: 16
j_gene: TRBJ1-3
d_gene: TRBD1

CDR3nt: TGTGCCAGCAGCAACCGGCGGGACAGCTCCTACGAGCAGTACTTC
CDR3aa: CASSNRRDSSYEQYF
abundance: NA
v_gene: TRBV11-2
len: 15
j_gene: TRBJ2-7
d_gene: NA

CDR3nt: TGTGCCAGCAGCGACGGAGCTTTTAATGAAAAACTGTTTTTT
CDR3aa: CASSDGAFNEKLFF
abundance: NA
v_gene: TRBV5-5
len: 14
j_gene: TRBJ1-4
d_gene: NA

CDR3nt: TGTGCCAGCGGGACAGGTTCGAGCAATCAGCCCCAGCATTTT
CDR3aa: CASGTGSSNQPQHF
abundance: once
v_gene: TRBV2
len: 14
j_gene: TRBJ1-5
d_gene: TRBD1

CDR3nt: TGTGCCAGCAGTTTAGGCAGGGGGCAAAGTGGCTACACCTTC
CDR3aa: CASSLGRGQSGYTF
abundance: once
v_gene: TRBV28
len: 14
j_gene: TRBJ1-2
d_gene: TRBD1

CDR3nt: TGTGCCACCAGCAGAGATAGGGGGGGCGCAACGGACGAGCAGTACTTC
CDR3aa: CATSRDRGGATDEQYF
abundance: once
v_gene: TRBV15
len: 16
j_gene: TRBJ2-7
d_gene: NA

CDR3nt: TGTGCCAGCAGCCTCGAGGACAGGGCCTTACGAGAGACCCAGTACTTC
CDR3aa: CASSLEDRALRETQYF
abundance: NA
v_gene: TRBV7-2
len: 16
j_gene: TRBJ2-5
d_gene: TRBD1

CDR3nt: TGTGCCAGCACCAAAAGCGGGGCGGAGACCCAGTACTTC
CDR3aa: CASTKSGAETQYF
abundance: once
v_gene: TRBV9
len: 13
j_gene: TRBJ2-5
d_gene: TRBD2

CDR3nt: TGTGCCACGACAGGGGATCAGCCCCAGCATTTT
CDR3aa: CATTGDQPQHF
abundance: NA
v_gene: TRBV28
len: 11
j_gene: TRBJ1-5
d_gene: TRBD1

CDR3nt: TGTGCCAGCAGCTTAGACCAGGGGCCCTACGAGCAGTACTTC
CDR3aa: CASSLDQGPYEQYF
abundance: NA
v_gene: TRBV7-2
len: 14
j_gene: TRBJ2-7
d_gene: NA